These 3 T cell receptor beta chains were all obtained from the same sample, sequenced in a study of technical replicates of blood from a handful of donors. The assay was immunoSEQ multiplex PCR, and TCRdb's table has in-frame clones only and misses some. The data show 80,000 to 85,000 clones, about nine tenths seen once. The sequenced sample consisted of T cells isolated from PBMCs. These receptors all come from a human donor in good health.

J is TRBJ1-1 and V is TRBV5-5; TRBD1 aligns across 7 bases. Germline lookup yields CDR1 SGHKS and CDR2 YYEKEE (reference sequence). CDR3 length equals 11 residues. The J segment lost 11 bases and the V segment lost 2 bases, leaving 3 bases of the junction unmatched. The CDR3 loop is CASSLDREAFF. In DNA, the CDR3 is TGTGCCAGCAGCTTAGACAGGGAGGCTTTCTTT.

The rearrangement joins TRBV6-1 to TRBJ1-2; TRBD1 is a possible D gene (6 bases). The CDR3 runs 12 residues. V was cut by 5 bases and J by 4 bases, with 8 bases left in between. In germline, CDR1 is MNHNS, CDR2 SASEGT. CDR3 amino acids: CASSWDIYGYTF. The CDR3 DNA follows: TGTGCCAGCAGTTGGGACATCTATGGCTACACCTTC.

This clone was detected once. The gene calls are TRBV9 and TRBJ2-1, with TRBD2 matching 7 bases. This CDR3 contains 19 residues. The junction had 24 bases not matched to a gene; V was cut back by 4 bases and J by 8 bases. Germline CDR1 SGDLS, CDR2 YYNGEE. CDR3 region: CASSHLAGPDGRARDEQFF. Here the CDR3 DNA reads TGTGCCAGCAGCCACCTGGCAGGGCCAGATGGGAGGGCACGGGATGAGCAGTTCTTC.